What follows are 7 T cell receptor beta chains derived from one specimen sequenced in a study of OX40 agonist ivuxolimab in advanced cancers. The data were produced by immunoSEQ multiplex PCR, yet TCRdb's version contains in-frame clones alone and is incomplete. In the table there are approximately 59,000 clones, approximately 91% of which are singletons. The input for sequencing was CD4+ or CD8+ T cells sorted from blood, taken in a trial of the OX40 agonist ivuxolimab. The receptors were sampled from an adult with an advanced solid tumor such as melanoma, head and neck, liver or kidney cancer.

The chain links TRBV28 to TRBJ2-7, with D possibly called TRBD1 or TRBD2 (5 bases each). This CDR3 contains 14 residues. V lost 2 bases and J lost 2, with 10 bases in between. Germline V gene data show CDR1 as MDHEN and CDR2 as SYDVKM. CDR3 sequence reads: CASSLPGRPYEQYF. The CDR3 bases are TGTGCCAGCAGTTTACCGGGACGGCCCTACGAGCAGTACTTC.

The chain recombines TRBV28 with TRBJ2-1; TRBD2 agrees at 12 bases. Germline values: CDR1 MDHEN, CDR2 SYDVKM. The CDR3 covers 24 residues. Trimming removed 6 bases from V and 8 bases from J; junction bases left unmatched: 35. The CDR3, as DNA: TGTGCCAGCAGAACGACACGAGGACAGGGAGGAGTGTGGATAGGGACTAGCGGGTTGTATGAGCAGTTCTTC. This encodes CASRTTRGQGGVWIGTSGLYEQFF.

The chain couples TRBV11-3 to TRBJ2-3; D is perhaps TRBD2 (5 bases). The CDR3 has 14 amino acids. Trimming shortened V by 3 bases and J by 2 bases, and 9 bases separated the two germline ends. CDR1 is SGHNT, CDR2 YENEEA, per germline. CDR3 sequence: CASSFGGFTDTQYF. The CDR3 coding sequence is TGTGCCAGCAGCTTCGGAGGATTCACAGATACGCAGTATTTT.

The rearrangement joins TRBV7-2 to TRBJ2-2; no reliable D call. The CDR3 has 15 amino acids. V lost 1 base to trimming and J lost 3 bases, with 9 bases between them. Germline CDR1 reads SGHTA; CDR2 reads FQGNSA. The CDR3 bases are TGTGCCAGCAGCTTAGACCGGGTCCACACCGGGGAGCTGTTTTTT. Protein product: CASSLDRVHTGELFF.

CDR3: CASSLDDEQFF. The DNA of the CDR3 is TGTGCCAGCAGCTTGGATGATGAGCAGTTCTTC. The rearrangement uses TRBV5-6 and TRBJ2-1; D not certain. V was trimmed by 0 bases and J by 8 bases, leaving 3 bases between them. CDR1 and CDR2 (germline): SGHDT, YYEEEE. CDR3 length: 11 amino acids.

J is TRBJ2-7 and V is TRBV7-2, with 7 nucleotides matching TRBD1. V lost 2 bases and J lost 3; bases outside the gene matches: 7. Germline-derived CDR1 and CDR2 are SGHTA and FQGNSA. The CDR3 is 15 amino acids. The CDR3 here is CASSLRLRQGYEQYF. Written as DNA, the CDR3 is TGTGCCAGCAGCTTACGTTTAAGACAGGGCTACGAGCAGTACTTC.

The genes are TRBV6-6 and TRBJ1-1, with TRBD1 as a possible D gene (5 bases). Germline loops: CDR1 MNHNY, CDR2 SVGAGI (reference sequence). Trimming left V 7 bases short and J 0 bases short, with 9 bases between. This CDR3 region has 13 residues. The chain's CDR3 is CASIGRVNTEAFF. DNA for the CDR3: TGTGCCAGCATAGGCAGGGTGAACACTGAAGCTTTCTTT.